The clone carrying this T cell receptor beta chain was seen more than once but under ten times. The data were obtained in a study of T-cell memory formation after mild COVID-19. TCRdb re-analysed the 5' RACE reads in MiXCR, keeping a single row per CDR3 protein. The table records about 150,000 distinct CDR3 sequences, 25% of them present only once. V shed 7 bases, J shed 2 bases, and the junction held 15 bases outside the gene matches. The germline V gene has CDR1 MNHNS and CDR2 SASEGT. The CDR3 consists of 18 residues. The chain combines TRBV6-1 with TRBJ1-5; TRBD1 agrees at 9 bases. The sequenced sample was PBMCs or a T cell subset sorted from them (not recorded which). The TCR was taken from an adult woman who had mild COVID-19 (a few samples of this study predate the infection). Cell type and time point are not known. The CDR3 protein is CASNTIGTGNMRNQPQHF. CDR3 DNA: TGTGCCAGCAATACGATCGGGACAGGGAATATGCGCAATCAGCCCCAGCATTTT.